This T cell receptor beta chain was observed in a study of identical twins. Study results and limitations: Fewer insertions characterized abundant cord blood beta clonotypes, whereas memory repertoires showed none. Excess twin sharing in beta out-of-frame sequences was weaker.

This clonotype was seen a handful of times. Its antigen remains unknown. Each CDR3 protein is one row after TCRdb ran MiXCR on the 5' RACE reads. The sample has around 1.7 million distinct CDR3 sequences; around 29% are singletons. Germline V CDR1 and CDR2: SQVTM, ANQGSEA. The CDR3 sequence is 12 residues long. Trimming took off 4 bases at V and 4 bases at J, with 8 bases between the two ends. The clonotype was recovered from a newborn girl in good health. The chain links TRBV29-1 to TRBJ2-1; D not resolved. The specimen was cord blood. CDR3: CSVGQNYNEQFF. The CDR3 DNA sequence: TGCAGCGTTGGGCAAAATTACAATGAGCAGTTCTTC.